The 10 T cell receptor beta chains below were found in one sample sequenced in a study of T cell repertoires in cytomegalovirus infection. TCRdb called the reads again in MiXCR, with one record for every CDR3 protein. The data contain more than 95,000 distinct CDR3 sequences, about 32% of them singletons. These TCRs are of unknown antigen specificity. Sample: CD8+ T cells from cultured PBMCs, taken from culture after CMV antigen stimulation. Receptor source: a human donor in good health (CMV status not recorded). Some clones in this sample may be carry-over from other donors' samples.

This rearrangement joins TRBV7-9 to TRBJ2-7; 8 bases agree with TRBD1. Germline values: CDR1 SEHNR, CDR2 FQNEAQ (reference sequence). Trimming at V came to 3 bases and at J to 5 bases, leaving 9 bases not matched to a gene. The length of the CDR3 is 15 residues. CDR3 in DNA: TGTGCCAGCAGCTTGCCGGGACAGGTTTTACACGAGCAGTACTTC. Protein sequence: CASSLPGQVLHEQYF.

The CDR3 DNA follows: TGTGCCAGCAGCTCCGGGACTAGCGGGGGACGTAGCTCCTACGAGCAGTACTTC. This encodes CASSSGTSGGRSSYEQYF. The gene calls are TRBV12-3 or TRBV12-4 and TRBJ2-7; 14 bases match TRBD2. After removal of 6 bases from V and 0 bases from J, the junction contained 10 bases not matched to a gene. This CDR3 is built from 18 residues.

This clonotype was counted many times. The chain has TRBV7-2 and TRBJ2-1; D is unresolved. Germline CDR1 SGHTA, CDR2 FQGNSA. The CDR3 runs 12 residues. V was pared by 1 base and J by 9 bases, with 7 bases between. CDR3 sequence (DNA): TGTGCCAGCAGCTTAGTAGGAAGTGAGCAGTTCTTC. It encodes CASSLVGSEQFF.

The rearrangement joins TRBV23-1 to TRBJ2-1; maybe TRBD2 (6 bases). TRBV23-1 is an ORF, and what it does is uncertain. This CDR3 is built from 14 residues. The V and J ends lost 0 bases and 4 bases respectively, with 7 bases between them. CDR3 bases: TGCGCCAGCAGTCAATCTGCGGGATACAATGAGCAGTTCTTC. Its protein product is CASSQSAGYNEQFF.

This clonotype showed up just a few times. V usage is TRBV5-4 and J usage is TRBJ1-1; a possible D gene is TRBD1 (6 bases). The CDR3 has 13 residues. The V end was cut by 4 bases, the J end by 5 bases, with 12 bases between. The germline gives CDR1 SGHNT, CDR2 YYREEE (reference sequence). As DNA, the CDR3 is TGTGCCAGCAGCCCCGAGGGGGGGACTGAAGCTTTCTTT. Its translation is CASSPEGGTEAFF.

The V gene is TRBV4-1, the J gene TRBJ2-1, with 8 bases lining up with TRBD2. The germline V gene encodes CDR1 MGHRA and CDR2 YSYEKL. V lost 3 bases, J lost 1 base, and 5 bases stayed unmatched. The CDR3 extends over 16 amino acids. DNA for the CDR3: TGCGCCAGCAGCCACGGTAGCGGGGATTCCTACAATGAGCAGTTCTTC. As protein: CASSHGSGDSYNEQFF.

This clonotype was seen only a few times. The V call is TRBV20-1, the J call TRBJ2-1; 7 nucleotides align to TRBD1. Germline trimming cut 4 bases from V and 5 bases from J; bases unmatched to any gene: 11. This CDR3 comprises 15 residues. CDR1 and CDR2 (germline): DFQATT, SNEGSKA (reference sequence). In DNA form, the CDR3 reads TGCAGTGCTACACTCCAGGGGGTAGACAACAATGAGCAGTTCTTC. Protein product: CSATLQGVDNNEQFF.

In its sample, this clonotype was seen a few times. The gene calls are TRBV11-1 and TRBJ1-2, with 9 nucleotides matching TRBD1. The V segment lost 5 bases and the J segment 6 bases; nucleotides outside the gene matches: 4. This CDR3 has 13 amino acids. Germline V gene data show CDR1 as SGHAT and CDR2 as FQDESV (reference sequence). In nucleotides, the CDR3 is TGTGCCAGCAGCGGACGACAGGGGGATGGCTACACCTTC. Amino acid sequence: CASSGRQGDGYTF.

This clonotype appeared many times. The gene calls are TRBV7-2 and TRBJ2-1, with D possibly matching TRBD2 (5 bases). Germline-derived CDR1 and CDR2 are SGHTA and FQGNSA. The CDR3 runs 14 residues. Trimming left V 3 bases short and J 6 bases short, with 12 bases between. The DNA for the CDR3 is TGTGCCAGCAGCTTGCTACTAGTAAGCAATGAGCAGTTCTTC. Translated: CASSLLLVSNEQFF.

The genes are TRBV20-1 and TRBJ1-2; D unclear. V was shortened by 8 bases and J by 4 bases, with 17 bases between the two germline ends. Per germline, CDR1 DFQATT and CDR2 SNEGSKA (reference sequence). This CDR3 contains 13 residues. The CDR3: CSTRAEGSYGYTF. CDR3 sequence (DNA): TGCAGTACCCGAGCCGAGGGTTCCTATGGCTACACCTTC.